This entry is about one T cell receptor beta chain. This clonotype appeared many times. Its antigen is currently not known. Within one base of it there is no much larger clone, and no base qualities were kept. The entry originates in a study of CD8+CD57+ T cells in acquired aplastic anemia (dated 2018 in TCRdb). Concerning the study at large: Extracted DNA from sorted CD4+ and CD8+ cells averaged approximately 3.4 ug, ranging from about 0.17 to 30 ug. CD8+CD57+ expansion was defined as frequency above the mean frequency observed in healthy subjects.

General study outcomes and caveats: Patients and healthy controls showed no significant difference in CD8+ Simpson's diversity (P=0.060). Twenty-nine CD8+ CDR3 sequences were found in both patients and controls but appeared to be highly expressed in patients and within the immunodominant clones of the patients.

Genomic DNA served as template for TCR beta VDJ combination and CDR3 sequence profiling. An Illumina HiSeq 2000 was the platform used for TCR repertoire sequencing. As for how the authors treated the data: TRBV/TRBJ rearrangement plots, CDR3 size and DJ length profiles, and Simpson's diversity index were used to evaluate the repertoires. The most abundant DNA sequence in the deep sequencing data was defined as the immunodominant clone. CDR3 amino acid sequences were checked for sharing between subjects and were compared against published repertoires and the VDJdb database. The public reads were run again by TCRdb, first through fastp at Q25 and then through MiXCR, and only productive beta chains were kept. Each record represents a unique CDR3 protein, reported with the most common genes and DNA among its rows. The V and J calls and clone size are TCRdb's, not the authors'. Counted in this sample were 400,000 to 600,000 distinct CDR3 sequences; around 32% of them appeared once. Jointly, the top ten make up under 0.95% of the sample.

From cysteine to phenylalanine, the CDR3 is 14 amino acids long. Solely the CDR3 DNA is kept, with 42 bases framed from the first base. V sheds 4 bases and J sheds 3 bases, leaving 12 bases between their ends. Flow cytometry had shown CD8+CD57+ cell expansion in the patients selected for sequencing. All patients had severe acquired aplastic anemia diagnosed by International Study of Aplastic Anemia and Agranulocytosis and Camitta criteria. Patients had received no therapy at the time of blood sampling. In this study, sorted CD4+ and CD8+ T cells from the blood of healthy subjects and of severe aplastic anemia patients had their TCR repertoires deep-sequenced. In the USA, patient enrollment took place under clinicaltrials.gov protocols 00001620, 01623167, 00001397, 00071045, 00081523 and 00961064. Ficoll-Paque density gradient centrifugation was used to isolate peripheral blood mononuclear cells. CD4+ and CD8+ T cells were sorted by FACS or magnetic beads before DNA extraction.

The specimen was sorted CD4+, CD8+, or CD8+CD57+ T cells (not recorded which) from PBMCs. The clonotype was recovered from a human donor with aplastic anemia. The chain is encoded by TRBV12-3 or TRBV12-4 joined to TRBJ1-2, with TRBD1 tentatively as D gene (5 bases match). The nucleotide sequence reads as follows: TGTGCCAGCAGTTCTTTCGGGACTGACTATGGCTACACCTTC. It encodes CASSSFGTDYGYTF.